The 26 T cell receptor beta chains below all came from one sample that was sequenced in a study of blood T cell repertoires in COVID-19. The table came from immunoSEQ multiplex PCR; TCRdb's copy has only in-frame clones and leaves some out. Of nearly 250,000 clones listed, about 84% are singletons. Sequencing used PBMCs or T cells enriched from blood (not recorded which). Receptors were obtained from a woman between 50 and 59 years old who had recovered from COVID-19.

The V call is TRBV9, the J call TRBJ2-3, with TRBD1 identical over 7 bases. This CDR3 has 15 amino acids. Germline V lookup: CDR1 SGDLS, CDR2 YYNGEE. With 3 bases clipped from V and 1 base from J, the junction kept 5 bases outside the gene matches. DNA of the CDR3: TGTGCCAGCAGCGCCCATGGACAGGGCACAGATACGCAGTATTTT. Translated, it gives CASSAHGQGTDTQYF. Drawing the rest from reference TRBV9 and TRBJ2-3, the complete variable domain is DSGVTQTPKHLITATGQRVTLRCSPRSGDLSVYWYQQSLDQGLQFLIQYYNGEERAKGNILERFSAQQFPDLHSELNLSSLELGDSALYFCASSAHGQGTDTQYFGPGTRLTVL.

This clone was seen just once. V is TRBV7-6 and J is TRBJ1-1; D possibly corresponds to TRBD1 (5 bases). Germline loops: CDR1 SGHVS, CDR2 FNYEAQ. The CDR3 length is 16 residues. The V end was cut by 5 bases, the J end by 3 bases, with 19 bases between. CDR3 DNA: TGTGCCAGCAGCCTTCCAAGTTTGGGGGGAGACACTGAAGCTTTCTTT. Translated, it gives CASSLPSLGGDTEAFF.

This chain uses TRBV4-3 with TRBJ1-1; D is unresolved. Trimming took off 4 bases at V and 4 bases at J, with 13 bases between the two ends. Germline V gene data show CDR1 as LGHNA and CDR2 as YSLEER. This CDR3 spans 14 amino acids. CDR3 nucleotides: TGCGCCAGCAGCCGAGGAGGGATACGCACTGAAGCTTTCTTT. Translating it yields CASSRGGIRTEAFF.

J is TRBJ2-7 and V is TRBV19, with D possibly matching TRBD1 (6 bases). This CDR3 region has 15 residues. Germline lookup yields CDR1 LNHDA and CDR2 SQIVND (reference sequence). V was clipped by 4 bases and J by 2 bases, with 15 bases between them. The chain's CDR3 is CASSRDTSGAYEQYF. In DNA, the CDR3 is TGTGCCAGTAGTAGGGACACTTCAGGGGCCTACGAGCAGTACTTC.

The chain has TRBV5-1 and TRBJ2-2, with D hard to call. There are 14 residues in the CDR3. Germline V gene lookup returns CDR1 SGHRS and CDR2 YFSETQ. V was trimmed by 0 bases and J by 8 bases, leaving 11 bases between them. For the CDR3, the DNA is TGCGCCAGCAGCTTGGATGGGCCGGCGGGGGAGCTGTTTTTT. Its protein product is CASSLDGPAGELFF.

This rearrangement joins TRBV9 to TRBJ2-3; TRBD2 is a possible D gene (7 bases). Per germline, CDR1 SGDLS and CDR2 YYNGEE. This CDR3 spans 16 amino acids. V lost 5 bases and J 1 base, leaving 17 bases between the germline ends. The CDR3 nucleotides read TGTGCCAGCAGTCAGCTCTGGGGGGGGCGCACAGATACGCAGTATTTT. The encoded protein is CASSQLWGGRTDTQYF. The complete variable domain, with remaining parts taken from reference TRBV9 and TRBJ2-3, reads DSGVTQTPKHLITATGQRVTLRCSPRSGDLSVYWYQQSLDQGLQFLIQYYNGEERAKGNILERFSAQQFPDLHSELNLSSLELGDSALYFCASSQLWGGRTDTQYFGPGTRLTVL.

V gene TRBV21-1 combines with J gene TRBJ2-1; TRBD1 reflects the table's D call only, with no check against the DNA. TRBV21-1 is listed as a pseudogene. This CDR3 has 14 residues. CDR3 sequence: CASSKTGSGNEQFF. For the CDR3, the DNA is TGTGCCAGCAGCAAGACAGGGTCTGGAAATGAGCAGTTCTTC.

This rearrangement joins TRBV5-1 to TRBJ2-2, with TRBD2 matching 9 bases. The CDR3 consists of 14 residues. The junction had 6 bases not matched to a gene; V was cut back by 4 bases and J by 8 bases. Germline V CDR1 and CDR2: SGHRS, YFSETQ. CDR3 sequence reads: CASSRGLAGGELFF. CDR3 nucleotides: TGCGCCAGCAGCCGGGGACTAGCCGGTGGGGAGCTGTTTTTT. The complete variable domain, with remaining parts taken from reference TRBV5-1 and TRBJ2-2, reads KAGVTQTPRYLIKTRGQQVTLSCSPISGHRSVSWYQQTPGQGLQFLFEYFSETQRNKGNFPGRFSGRQFSNSRSEMNVSTLELGDSALYLCASSRGLAGGELFFGEGSRLTVL.

The rearrangement uses TRBV14 and TRBJ2-5; D is possibly TRBD1 (6 bases). Germline lookup yields CDR1 SGHDN and CDR2 FVKESK. This CDR3 has 16 residues. V lost 0 bases and J 5 bases, leaving 16 bases between the germline ends. CDR3 residues: CASSQDLWGRLETQYF. Here the CDR3 DNA reads TGTGCCAGCAGCCAAGATCTTTGGGGGCGCCTGGAGACCCAGTACTTC.

The chain carries TRBV7-2 and TRBJ1-3, with 7 bases identical to TRBD1. The CDR3 is made up of 19 amino acids. Germline V gene data show CDR1 as SGHTA and CDR2 as FQGNSA. The J segment lost 0 bases and the V segment lost 4 bases, leaving 15 bases of the junction unmatched. CDR3: CASSYWGDSHRVSGNTIYF. The CDR3 nucleotides are TGTGCCAGCAGCTATTGGGGGGACAGCCACCGGGTCTCTGGAAACACCATATATTTT.

V and J are TRBV5-8 and TRBJ1-2; D unresolved. The V end lost 4 bases, the J end lost 5 bases, and 12 bases lay between the germline ends. This CDR3 is 13 amino acids long. CDR1 SGHTS and CDR2 YDEGEE come from the germline V gene. The chain's CDR3 is CASSILRIYGYTF. The CDR3 DNA follows: TGTGCCAGCAGCATATTGAGGATATATGGCTACACCTTC. Combining the CDR3 with reference TRBV5-8 and TRBJ1-2 gives the whole variable domain EAGVTQSPTHLIKTRGQQATLRCSPISGHTSVYWYQQALGLGLQFLLWYDEGEERNRGNFPPRFSGRQFPNYSSELNVNALELEDSALYLCASSILRIYGYTFGSGTRLTVV.

J is TRBJ2-1 and V is TRBV27, with TRBD2 matching over 12 bases. This CDR3 region has 15 residues. Germline V gene data show CDR1 as MNHEY and CDR2 as SMNVEV (reference sequence). J was trimmed by 7 bases and V by 5 bases; bases with no gene match: 6. CDR3 in amino acids: CASSLLAGGWNEQFF. In DNA, the CDR3 is TGTGCCAGCAGTCTACTAGCGGGGGGCTGGAATGAGCAGTTCTTC.

The rearrangement uses TRBV19 and TRBJ1-2; possible D gene TRBD1, 6 bases. The CDR3 length is 15 residues. Trimming removed 3 bases at V and 2 bases at J, with 13 bases between. Germline CDR1 is LNHDA and CDR2 is SQIVND (reference sequence). The DNA of the CDR3 is TGTGCCAGTAGTATTTCAGGGGAGATGAACTATGGCTACACCTTC. Residues: CASSISGEMNYGYTF.

The CDR3 bases are TGTGCCAGCAGCTCCACCCCGGGAGGGCCGGGCGAGCAGTACTTC. Translation: CASSSTPGGPGEQYF. The V and J genes are TRBV7-2 and TRBJ2-7, with TRBD2 identical over 8 bases. Germline lookup yields CDR1 SGHTA and CDR2 FQGNSA. The CDR3 totals 15 residues. V shed 4 bases and J 6 bases; nucleotides not matched to a gene: 11.

V usage is TRBV19 and J usage is TRBJ1-1, with D possibly matching TRBD1 (5 bases). Germline CDR1 and CDR2: LNHDA and SQIVND (reference sequence). The CDR3 loop spans 15 amino acids. Trimming removed 2 bases at V and 0 bases at J, with 10 bases between. CDR3 sequence (DNA): TGTGCCAGTAGTATAAAGGGGTTCGTGAACACTGAAGCTTTCTTT. It encodes CASSIKGFVNTEAFF.

The chain combines TRBV4-3 with TRBJ1-3; TRBD1 aligns across 9 bases. Germline loops: CDR1 LGHNA, CDR2 YSLEER. V was clipped by 0 bases and J by 4 bases; unmatched bases: 7. The CDR3 spans 17 residues. The CDR3 spells CASSQDPQGARGNTIYF. CDR3 nucleotides: TGCGCCAGCAGCCAAGATCCACAGGGGGCGCGGGGAAACACCATATATTTT.

This rearrangement joins TRBV25-1 to TRBJ2-1; D is possibly TRBD2 (6 bases). The CDR3 contains 16 residues. Germline loops: CDR1 MGHDK, CDR2 SYGVNS. V was pared by 1 base and J by 4 bases, with 14 bases between. Here the CDR3 DNA reads TGTGCCAGCAGTGAATCCCTGGGACTCCTATACAATGAGCAGTTCTTC. Translating it yields CASSESLGLLYNEQFF. Drawing the rest from reference TRBV25-1 and TRBJ2-1, the complete variable domain is EADIYQTPRYLVIGTGKKITLECSQTMGHDKMYWYQQDPGMELHLIHYSYGVNSTEKGDLSSESTVSRIRTEHFPLTLESARPSHTSQYLCASSESLGLLYNEQFFGPGTRLTVL.

The genes are TRBV7-9 and TRBJ1-2; D unclear. Deletions cut 6 bases from V and 5 bases from J, with 19 bases between. In germline, CDR1 is SEHNR, CDR2 FQNEAQ (reference sequence). CDR3 length: 15 amino acids. The CDR3: CASSKTEGALYGYTF. CDR3 DNA: TGTGCCAGCAGTAAAACGGAAGGAGCGTTGTATGGCTACACCTTC.

This clone was observed once. V is TRBV7-9 and J is TRBJ1-1, with D hard to call. CDR1 SEHNR and CDR2 FQNEAQ come from the germline V gene (reference sequence). V gave up 4 bases and J gave up 7 bases, with 10 bases separating them. This CDR3 has 12 residues. CDR3 region: CASSSTGDEAFF. CDR3 DNA: TGTGCCAGCAGCTCTACCGGGGATGAAGCTTTCTTT.

The rearrangement links TRBV25-1 to TRBJ1-1; no definite D call. V shed 1 base and J shed 11 bases, with 14 bases lying between them. The germline CDR1 and CDR2 sequences are MGHDK and SYGVNS. The length of the CDR3 is 13 residues. The CDR3 nucleotides are TGTGCCAGCAGTGAATCCGGGAGGATAGGGGCTTTCTTT. This translates into CASSESGRIGAFF.

This clone was found once. J is TRBJ2-3 and V is TRBV2; D is unclear. Trimming left V 5 bases short and J 3 bases short, with 6 bases between. The CDR3 is 12 amino acids. Per the germline V gene, CDR1 is SNHLY and CDR2 is FYNNEI. DNA for the CDR3: TGTGCCAGCAGTTACGAGACAGATACGCAGTATTTT. The encoded protein is CASSYETDTQYF.

This clone was seen once. The rearrangement links TRBV18 to TRBJ2-7; D unresolved. The CDR3 spans 12 residues. Trimming took off 2 bases at V and 5 bases at J, with 7 bases between the two ends. Germline CDR1 KGHSH, CDR2 LQKENI. In DNA, the CDR3 is TGTGCCAGCTCACCATCAGGCCACGAGCAGTACTTC. This encodes CASSPSGHEQYF. The full variable domain, completed using reference TRBV18 and TRBJ2-7, is NAGVMQNPRHLVRRRGQEARLRCSPMKGHSHVYWYRQLPEEGLKFMVYLQKENIIDESGMPKERFSAEFPKEGPSILRIQQVVRGDSAAYFCASSPSGHEQYFGPGTRLTVT.

The chain has TRBV28 and TRBJ1-2; 12 nucleotides agree with TRBD1. The CDR3 has 15 residues. V lost 5 bases, J lost 7 bases, and 8 bases stayed unmatched. Germline loops: CDR1 MDHEN, CDR2 SYDVKM. CDR3 in amino acids: CASSPGDRGRGGYTF. CDR3 in DNA: TGTGCCAGCAGTCCGGGGGACAGGGGGCGCGGTGGCTACACCTTC.

V and J are TRBV7-2 and TRBJ2-7, with TRBD2 matching 8 bases. CDR3 size: 16 residues. The ends lost 1 base at V and 4 bases at J; junction bases unmatched: 9. The germline V gene encodes CDR1 SGHTA and CDR2 FQGNSA. The CDR3 protein is CASSLGRAGDPYEQYF. CDR3 sequence (DNA): TGTGCCAGCAGCTTAGGGCGAGCGGGGGACCCGTACGAGCAGTACTTC. The full variable domain, with the rest looked up from reference TRBV7-2 and TRBJ2-7, is GAGVSQSPSNKVTEKGKDVELRCDPISGHTALYWYRQSLGQGLEFLIYFQGNSAPDKSGLPSDRFSAERTGGSVSTLTIQRTQQEDSAVYLCASSLGRAGDPYEQYFGPGTRLTVT.

The DNA of the CDR3 is TGTGCCAGCAGCCGGGGACATACCAACGGAGATACGCAGTATTTT. Amino acid sequence: CASSRGHTNGDTQYF. The chain carries TRBV7-3 and TRBJ2-3, with D possibly TRBD1 on 6 matching bases. Germline CDR1 and CDR2: SGHTA and FQGTGA. V was trimmed by 5 bases and J by 5 bases, leaving 17 bases between them. The CDR3 consists of 15 residues.

CDR3 bases: TGCGCCAGCAGCTTGGGCTTTAGTGACTCACTCAATGAGCAGTTCTTC. Its protein product is CASSLGFSDSLNEQFF. The chain has TRBV5-1 and TRBJ2-1; D unresolved. The germline V and J ends were trimmed by 0 bases and 6 bases, with 16 bases remaining between them. CDR3 length equals 16 residues. Germline CDR1 reads SGHRS; CDR2 reads YFSETQ.